This TCR beta chain originates from a study of shared clonotypes between healthy human individuals. Findings of the study overall: Rarefaction indicated that sorted-subset sequencing remained incomplete although depth was large.

DNA at 150 to 200 ng, 25,000 to 35,000 T cell genomes, went into sorted-subset replicate PCRs. The method was immunoSEQ multiplex PCR; TCRdb's version includes in-frame clones alone and lacks a portion of them. The sample carries about 2.2 million clones, about 93% recorded once. Naivety among CD8 cells was defined by CD45RO negativity and positive CCR7 selection, thereby excluding terminally differentiated effector memory CD45RA+ cells. Only Caucasian adults living in Nashville, Tennessee made up the donor group. CDR1 and CDR2 from the germline V gene are LNHDA and SQIVND (reference sequence). Trimming shortened V by 1 base and J by 4 bases, and 11 bases separated the two germline ends. The CDR3 has 15 residues. As concerns this clone: Its target is not known. The same CDR3 is also encoded by other DNA sequences in this sample.

The clonotype comes from a man aged 18 to 30 in good health. Some clones in this sample may be carry-over from other donors' samples. V and J are TRBV19 and TRBJ1-5, with D possibly matching TRBD1 (5 bases). The sequenced sample was naive CD8+ T cells from PBMCs. The CDR3 region has the DNA TGTGCCAGTAGTATAGCCGGGGCAGGGAATCAGCCCCAGCATTTT. It encodes CASSIAGAGNQPQHF.